This paragraph covers one T cell receptor (beta chain) sequence. The germline CDR1 and CDR2 sequences are DFQATT and SNEGSKA (reference sequence). The CDR3 covers 13 residues. V lost 6 bases and J 0 bases, leaving 9 bases between the germline ends. Regarding time point: blood at routine non-recurrence follow-up after resection. TCRs were sequenced from unsorted whole RNA of tumor, nontumor lung or PBMC. TCR cDNA molecules each carried a unique molecular identifier. One entry per CDR3 protein, called by TCRdb with MiXCR from the 5' RACE reads. The table has roughly 70,000 distinct CDR3 sequences, around 9.3% seen once. The sample originates from a study of spatial heterogeneity in lung cancer. Study-wide background: Sequenced were any available follow-up PBMC samples, which had been obtained a median of approximately two years after resection.

V usage is TRBV20-1 and J usage is TRBJ1-3; unclear D gene. The sequenced sample was PBMCs, obtained at follow-up. The clonotype was recovered from a female donor with early-stage non-small cell lung cancer. The CDR3 DNA sequence: TGCAGTGCCACAGAAGTCTCTGGAAACACCATATATTTT. As protein: CSATEVSGNTIYF.